This T cell receptor (beta chain) appears in the sequencing data of a study of blood T cell repertoires in COVID-19. The wider study: The samples span acute and convalescent COVID-19 from the United States, Italy and Spain. The analysed material was cDNA or gDNA that came from T cells, B-cell-depleted T cells, or PBMCs.

As originally analysed: Amplification from reference gene primers served as the basis for estimated nucleated cell counts. Sequenced by immunoSEQ multiplex PCR; TCRdb stores in-frame clones only, minus some. V and J calls and clone size come straight from that table; D and trimming were deduced from the DNA. The sample has some 150,000 clones, more than 65% seen once. Cohort 3 donors were reported recovered after two negative PCRs, clearance, or symptom resolution. V gave up 0 bases and J gave up 4 bases; unmatched junction bases: 11. This CDR3 region has 17 residues. Germline loops: CDR1 SGHRS, CDR2 YFSETQ.

The sequenced material came from PBMCs or T cells enriched from blood (not recorded which). The rearrangement links TRBV5-1 to TRBJ1-2; 8 bases line up with TRBD1. This TCR derives from a man over 45 who had recovered from COVID-19. CDR3 in amino acids: CASSLAGQGLAGYGYTF. CDR3 DNA sequence: TGCGCCAGCAGCTTGGCTGGACAGGGATTAGCGGGCTATGGCTACACCTTC.